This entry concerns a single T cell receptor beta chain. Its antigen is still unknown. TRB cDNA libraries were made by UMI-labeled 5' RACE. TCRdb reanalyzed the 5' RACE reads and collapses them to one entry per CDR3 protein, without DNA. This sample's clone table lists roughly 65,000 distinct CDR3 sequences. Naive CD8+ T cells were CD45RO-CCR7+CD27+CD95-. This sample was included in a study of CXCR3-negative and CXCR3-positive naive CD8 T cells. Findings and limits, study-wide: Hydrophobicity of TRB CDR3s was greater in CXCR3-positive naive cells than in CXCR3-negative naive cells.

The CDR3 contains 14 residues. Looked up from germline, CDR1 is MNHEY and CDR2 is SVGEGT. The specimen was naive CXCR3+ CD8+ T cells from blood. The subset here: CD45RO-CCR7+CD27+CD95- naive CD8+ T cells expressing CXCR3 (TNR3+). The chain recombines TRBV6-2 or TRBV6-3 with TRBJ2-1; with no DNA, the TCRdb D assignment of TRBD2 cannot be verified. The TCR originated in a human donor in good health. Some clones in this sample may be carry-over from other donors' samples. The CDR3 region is CASNPSGYYNEQFF.